This is a list of T cell receptor beta chains from one sample in a study of blood T cell repertoires in COVID-19. Repertoires were generated with immunoSEQ multiplex PCR, while TCRdb's copy carries only in-frame clones and drops some. The data show about 210,000 clones, about 87% seen once. Sequencing was done on a sample of peripheral blood. All receptors come from a man aged 55 to 70 who had recovered from COVID-19. Both conserved end residues are part of each CDR3. The order of the fields is CDR3 length, clone size, D gene, J gene, V gene, CDR3 protein, CDR3 DNA. D genes are given only for firm matches. Size is omitted from some rows. Given values are once, few, many or a class for expanded clones.

17 | NA | TRBD2 | TRBJ2-2 | TRBV7-3 | CASSLFPSGTNTGELFF | TGTGCCAGCAGCTTATTTCCTAGCGGGACGAACACCGGGGAGCTGTTTTTT
14 | NA | NA | TRBJ1-3 | TRBV7-2 | CASSLVSSGNTIYF | TGTGCCAGCAGCTTAGTCAGCTCTGGAAACACCATATATTTT
15 | NA | TRBD1 | TRBJ1-1 | TRBV9 | CASSDEGQGGTEAFF | TGTGCCAGCAGCGATGAGGGACAGGGGGGCACTGAAGCTTTCTTT
15 | NA | TRBD1 | TRBJ2-7 | TRBV5-1 | CASSLDLGQTYEQYF | TGCGCCAGCAGCTTGGATTTGGGACAGACCTACGAGCAGTACTTC
14 | NA | NA | TRBJ2-1 | TRBV4-1 | CASSQGDSRNEQFF | TGCGCCAGCAGCCAAGGGGACTCTCGCAATGAGCAGTTCTTC
14 | NA | NA | TRBJ2-1 | TRBV7-9 | CASSLDSGINEQFF | TGTGCCAGCAGCTTGGATTCGGGGATAAATGAGCAGTTCTTC
13 | NA | TRBD1 | TRBJ1-4 | TRBV3-1/TRBV3-2 | CASSQVEGAKLFF | TGTGCCAGCAGCCAAGTGGAGGGGGCAAAACTGTTTTTT
13 | NA | TRBD1 | TRBJ1-6 | TRBV6-6 | CASYGQGWSPLHF | TGTGCCAGCTATGGACAGGGTTGGTCACCCCTCCACTTT
14 | NA | TRBD1 | TRBJ1-4 | TRBV19 | CASSAQTGDEKLFF | TGTGCCAGTAGTGCCCAGACAGGGGACGAAAAACTGTTTTTT
16 | NA | TRBD1 | TRBJ1-5 | TRBV13 | CASSYTGTGGNQPQHF | TGTGCCAGCAGCTATACCGGGACAGGGGGTAATCAGCCCCAGCATTTT
16 | NA | TRBD2 | TRBJ2-3 | TRBV4-1 | CASSQGSSGGTNTQYF | TGCGCCAGCAGCCAAGGATCTAGCGGGGGGACAAATACGCAGTATTTT
15 | NA | TRBD1 | TRBJ1-1 | TRBV10-3 | CAISPSQGANTEAFF | TGTGCCATCAGTCCCTCTCAGGGGGCGAACACTGAAGCTTTCTTT
16 | few | TRBD1 | TRBJ1-6 | TRBV6-5 | CASSLSGGQVNSPLHF | TGTGCCAGCAGTTTAAGTGGGGGACAGGTTAATTCACCCCTCCACTTT
16 | few | NA | TRBJ1-5 | TRBV11-2 | CASSLAGSPLNQPQHF | TGTGCCAGCAGCTTAGCCGGGAGTCCCCTGAATCAGCCCCAGCATTTT
18 | NA | TRBD2 | TRBJ2-2 | TRBV7-6 | CASSLGTSGTINTGELFF | TGTGCCAGCAGCTTGGGGACTAGCGGAACTATTAACACCGGGGAGCTGTTTTTT
14 | once | NA | TRBJ1-5 | TRBV3-1/TRBV3-2 | CASSQQGLGQPQHF | TGTGCCAGCAGCCAGCAGGGTCTCGGCCAGCCCCAGCATTTT
17 | NA | NA | TRBJ2-2 | TRBV18 | CASSLALTGDYTGELFF | TGTGCCAGCTCACTAGCCCTGACGGGAGATTACACCGGGGAGCTGTTTTTT
14 | NA | TRBD1 | TRBJ2-2 | TRBV19 | CASTRQGEAGELFF | TGTGCCAGTACGAGACAGGGGGAGGCCGGGGAGCTGTTTTTT
19 | NA | TRBD2 | TRBJ2-1 | TRBV9 | CASSPRGVLAGDGFNEQFF | TGTGCCAGCAGCCCCCGGGGGGTTCTAGCGGGAGATGGATTCAATGAGCAGTTCTTC
17 | NA | NA | TRBJ2-7 | TRBV5-1 | CASSLGPAGRPGLEQYF | TGCGCCAGCAGCTTGGGCCCGGCGGGGCGACCCGGTCTCGAGCAGTACTTC
20 | NA | NA | TRBJ1-4 | TRBV30 | CAWSVKAPGRAGATNEKLFF | TGTGCCTGGAGTGTAAAGGCCCCCGGAAGGGCCGGGGCAACTAATGAAAAACTGTTTTTT
14 | NA | NA | TRBJ1-1 | TRBV10-3 | CAITQDFLNTEAFF | TGTGCCATCACCCAGGACTTTTTGAACACTGAAGCTTTCTTT
14 | once | NA | TRBJ1-5 | TRBV19 | CASRRGWGNQPQHF | TGTGCCAGTAGACGAGGTTGGGGCAATCAGCCCCAGCATTTT
14 | NA | NA | TRBJ2-2 | TRBV14 | CASSLGGNTGELFF | TGTGCCAGCAGCTTAGGAGGGAACACCGGGGAGCTGTTTTTT
15 | once | TRBD2 | TRBJ2-1 | TRBV5-4 | CASSPGTSGRNEQFF | TGTGCCAGCAGCCCTGGGACTAGCGGGAGAAATGAGCAGTTCTTC
14 | NA | NA | TRBJ1-2 | TRBV5-1 | CASSLEGVSYGYTF | TGCGCCAGCAGCTTGGAGGGGGTGAGCTATGGCTACACCTTC
15 | NA | NA | TRBJ2-3 | TRBV19 | CASSILGVSTDTQYF | TGTGCCAGTAGTATACTCGGGGTGAGCACAGATACGCAGTATTTT
16 | NA | TRBD2 | TRBJ2-1 | TRBV15 | CATSREVAGVSRSEFF | TGTGCCACCAGCAGAGAGGTAGCGGGAGTATCACGCTCGGAGTTCTTC
14 | NA | NA | TRBJ2-2 | TRBV6-1 | CASSEVPGTGELFF | TGTGCCAGCAGTGAAGTACCGGGCACCGGGGAGCTGTTTTTT
17 | NA | TRBD1 | TRBJ1-2 | TRBV28 | CASSSPGTGRAPNGYTF | TGTGCCAGCAGTTCCCCCGGGACAGGGAGAGCCCCTAATGGCTACACCTTC
16 | NA | TRBD1 | TRBJ1-2 | TRBV18 | CASSPRETGTGYGYTF | TGTGCCAGCTCACCACGAGAGACCGGGACAGGATATGGCTACACCTTC
17 | NA | NA | TRBJ1-5 | TRBV7-8 | CASSSSGSGALLQPQHF | TGTGCCAGCAGCTCCTCGGGGTCAGGGGCGCTTCTGCAGCCCCAGCATTTT
15 | NA | NA | TRBJ2-1 | TRBV24-1 | CATSPGLTSYNEQFF | TGTGCCACCAGCCCAGGGTTAACCTCCTACAATGAGCAGTTCTTC
16 | NA | TRBD2 | TRBJ2-2 | TRBV19 | CASSIMASGSTGELFF | TGTGCCAGTAGTATAATGGCTAGCGGGAGCACCGGGGAGCTGTTTTTT
18 | once | TRBD1 | TRBJ1-1 | TRBV30 | CAWSDRLRPQGARTEAFF | TGTGCCTGGAGTGACAGGTTAAGACCTCAGGGGGCGCGCACTGAAGCTTTCTTT
15 | NA | TRBD1 | TRBJ2-2 | TRBV6-4 | CASSEGTGNTGELFF | TGTGCCAGCAGTGAGGGGACAGGGAACACCGGGGAGCTGTTTTTT
11 | NA | TRBD1 | TRBJ1-1 | TRBV23-1 | CASNYRGEAFF | TGCGCCAGCAACTACAGGGGTGAAGCTTTCTTT
15 | NA | NA | TRBJ2-7 | TRBV12-5 | CASGLEFGGRDEQYF | TGTGCTAGTGGTTTGGAATTCGGGGGAAGGGACGAGCAGTACTTC
15 | NA | NA | TRBJ2-1 | TRBV19 | CASSIDPGRYNEQFF | TGTGCCAGTAGTATAGACCCGGGGAGGTACAATGAGCAGTTCTTC
14 | NA | TRBD2 | TRBJ2-3 | TRBV20-1 | CSASPDSGGPTQYF | TGCAGTGCTAGTCCGGATAGCGGGGGGCCTACGCAGTATTTT
15 | NA | NA | TRBJ2-7 | TRBV11-2 | CASSLIPQSYYEQYF | TGTGCCAGCAGCTTAATTCCACAGTCCTATTACGAGCAGTACTTC
16 | NA | TRBD2 | TRBJ2-1 | TRBV7-6 | CASSLVWGLGSREQFF | TGTGCCAGCAGCTTAGTGTGGGGACTAGGTTCCCGCGAGCAGTTCTTC
14 | NA | TRBD2 | TRBJ2-7 | TRBV27 | CASKRLAGSYEQYF | TGTGCCAGCAAACGGCTAGCGGGATCCTACGAGCAGTACTTC
13 | NA | TRBD1 | TRBJ1-2 | TRBV14 | CASSQATGVSYTF | TGTGCCAGCAGCCAAGCAACAGGGGTATCCTACACCTTC
13 | NA | TRBD1 | TRBJ1-4 | TRBV29-1 | CSVLTGGDEKLFF | TGCAGCGTCCTGACAGGGGGCGATGAAAAACTGTTTTTT
14 | NA | TRBD1 | TRBJ2-7 | TRBV5-4 | CASSTGTVVYEQYF | TGTGCCAGCAGCACCGGGACAGTGGTCTACGAGCAGTACTTC
17 | NA | TRBD2 | TRBJ2-5 | TRBV2 | CASRRTSGRTGGETQYF | TGTGCCAGCAGGCGGACTAGCGGGAGGACGGGAGGAGAGACCCAGTACTTC
13 | NA | NA | TRBJ2-7 | TRBV19 | CASSISVSNEQYF | TGTGCCAGTAGTATATCGGTTTCGAACGAGCAGTACTTC
12 | NA | NA | TRBJ2-2 | TRBV7-9 | CASRYDTGELFF | TGTGCCAGCAGATATGACACCGGGGAGCTGTTTTTT
12 | NA | NA | TRBJ2-7 | TRBV25-1 | CASSRTLYEQYF | TGTGCCAGCAGTAGGACACTTTACGAGCAGTACTTC